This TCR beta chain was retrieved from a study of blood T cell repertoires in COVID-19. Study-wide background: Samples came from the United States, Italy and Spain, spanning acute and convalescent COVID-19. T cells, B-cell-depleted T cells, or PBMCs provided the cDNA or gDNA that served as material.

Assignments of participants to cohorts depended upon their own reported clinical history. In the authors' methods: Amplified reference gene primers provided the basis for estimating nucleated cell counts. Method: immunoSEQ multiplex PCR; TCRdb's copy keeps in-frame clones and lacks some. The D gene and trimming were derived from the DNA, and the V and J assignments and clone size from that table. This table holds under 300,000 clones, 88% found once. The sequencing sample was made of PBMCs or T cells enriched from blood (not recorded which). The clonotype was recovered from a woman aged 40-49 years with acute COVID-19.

As DNA, the CDR3 is TGTGCCAGCACCGATCGGGCTAGCGGGACCCTCTTCAATGAGCAGTTCTTC. Protein: CASTDRASGTLFNEQFF. The rearrangement uses TRBV9 and TRBJ2-1, with 9 bases that match TRBD2. The CDR3 has 17 residues. Germline lookup yields CDR1 SGDLS and CDR2 YYNGEE. The J segment lost 6 bases and the V segment lost 6 bases, leaving 16 bases of the junction unmatched.